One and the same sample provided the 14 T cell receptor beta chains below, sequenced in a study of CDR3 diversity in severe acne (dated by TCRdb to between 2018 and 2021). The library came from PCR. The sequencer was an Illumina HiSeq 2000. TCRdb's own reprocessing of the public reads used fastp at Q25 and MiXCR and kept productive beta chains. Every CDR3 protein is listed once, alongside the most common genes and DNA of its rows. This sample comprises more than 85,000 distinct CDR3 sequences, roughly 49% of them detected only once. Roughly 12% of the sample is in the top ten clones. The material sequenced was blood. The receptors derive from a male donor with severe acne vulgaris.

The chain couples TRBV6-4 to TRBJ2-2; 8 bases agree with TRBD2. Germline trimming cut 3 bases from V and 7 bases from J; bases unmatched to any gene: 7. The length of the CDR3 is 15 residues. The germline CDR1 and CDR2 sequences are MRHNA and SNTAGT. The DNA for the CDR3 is TGTGCCAGCAGTGAAGCGGGAGAAGCAGGCGGGGAGCTGTTTTTT. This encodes CASSEAGEAGGELFF.

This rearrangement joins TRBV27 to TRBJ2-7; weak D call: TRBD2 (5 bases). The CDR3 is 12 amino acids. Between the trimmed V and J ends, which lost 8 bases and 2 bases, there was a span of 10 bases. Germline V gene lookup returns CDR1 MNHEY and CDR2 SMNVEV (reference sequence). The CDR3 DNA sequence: TGTGCCAGCGGCGCGGGTACCTACGAGCAGTACGTC. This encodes CASGAGTYEQYV.

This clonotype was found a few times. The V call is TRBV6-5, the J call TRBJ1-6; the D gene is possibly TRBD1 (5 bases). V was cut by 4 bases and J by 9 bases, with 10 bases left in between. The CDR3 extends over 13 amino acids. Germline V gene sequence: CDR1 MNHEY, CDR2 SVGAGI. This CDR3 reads CASSSGTSSPLHF. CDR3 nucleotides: TGTGCCAGCAGTTCCGGGACGAGTTCACCCCTCCACTTT.

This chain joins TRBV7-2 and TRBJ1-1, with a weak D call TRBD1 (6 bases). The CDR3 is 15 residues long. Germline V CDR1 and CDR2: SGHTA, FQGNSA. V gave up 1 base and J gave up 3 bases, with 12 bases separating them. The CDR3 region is CASSLEGTMDTEAFF. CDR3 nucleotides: TGTGCCAGCAGCTTAGAGGGGACAATGGACACTGAAGCTTTCTTT.

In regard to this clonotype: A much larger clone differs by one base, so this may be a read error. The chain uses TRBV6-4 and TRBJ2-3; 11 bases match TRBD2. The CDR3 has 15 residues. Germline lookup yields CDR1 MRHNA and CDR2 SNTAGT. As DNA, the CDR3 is TGTGCCAGCAGTGCCGGGACTAGCGGAACAGGTACGCAGTATTTT. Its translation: CASSAGTSGTGTQYF.

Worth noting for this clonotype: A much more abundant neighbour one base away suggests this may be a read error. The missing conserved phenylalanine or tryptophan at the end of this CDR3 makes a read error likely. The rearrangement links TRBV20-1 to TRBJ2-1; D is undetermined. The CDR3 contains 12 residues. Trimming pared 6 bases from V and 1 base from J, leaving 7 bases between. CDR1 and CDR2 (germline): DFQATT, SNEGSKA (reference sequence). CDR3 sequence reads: CSARQSYNEQFL. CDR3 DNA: TGCAGTGCGAGACAATCCTACAATGAGCAGTTCCTC.

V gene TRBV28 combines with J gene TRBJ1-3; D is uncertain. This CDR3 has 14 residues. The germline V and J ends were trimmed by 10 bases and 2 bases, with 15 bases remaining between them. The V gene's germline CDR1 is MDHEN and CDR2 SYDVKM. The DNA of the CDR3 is TGTGCCATTCAGAGGGATCTGGCTGGAAACACCATATATTTT. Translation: CAIQRDLAGNTIYF.

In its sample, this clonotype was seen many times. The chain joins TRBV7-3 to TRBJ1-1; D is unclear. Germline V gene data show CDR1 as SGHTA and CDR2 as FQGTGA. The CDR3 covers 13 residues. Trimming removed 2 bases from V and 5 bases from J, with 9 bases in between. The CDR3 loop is CASSLWRRTEAFF. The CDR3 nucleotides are TGTGCCAGCAGCTTATGGCGGAGGACTGAAGCTTTCTTT.

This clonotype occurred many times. CDR3 in amino acids: CASSQDEGSYEQYF. Here the CDR3 DNA reads TGCGCCAGCAGCCAAGATGAGGGCTCCTACGAGCAGTACTTC. The rearrangement links TRBV4-3 to TRBJ2-7, with D tentatively TRBD2 (5 bases). CDR3 length: 14 residues. In germline, CDR1 is LGHNA, CDR2 YSLEER. Trimming removed 0 bases from V and 0 bases from J, with 6 bases in between.

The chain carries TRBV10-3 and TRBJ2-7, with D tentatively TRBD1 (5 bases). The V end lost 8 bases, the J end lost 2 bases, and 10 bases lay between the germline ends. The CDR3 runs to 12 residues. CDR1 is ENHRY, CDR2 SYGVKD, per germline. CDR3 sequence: CAISRGTYEQYF. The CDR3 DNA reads TGTGCCATCTCTAGGGGTACCTACGAGCAGTACTTC.

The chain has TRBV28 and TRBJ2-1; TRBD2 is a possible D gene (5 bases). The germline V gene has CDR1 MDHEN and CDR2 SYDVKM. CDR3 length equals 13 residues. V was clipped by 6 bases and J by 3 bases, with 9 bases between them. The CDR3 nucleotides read TGTGCCAGCAGGACACTAGGCTACAATGAGCAGTTCTTC. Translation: CASRTLGYNEQFF. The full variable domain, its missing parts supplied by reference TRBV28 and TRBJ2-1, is DVKVTQSSRYLVKRTGEKVFLECVQDMDHENMFWYRQDPGLGLRLIYFSYDVKMKEKGDIPEGYSVSREKKERFSLILESASTNQTSMYLCASRTLGYNEQFFGPGTRLTVL.

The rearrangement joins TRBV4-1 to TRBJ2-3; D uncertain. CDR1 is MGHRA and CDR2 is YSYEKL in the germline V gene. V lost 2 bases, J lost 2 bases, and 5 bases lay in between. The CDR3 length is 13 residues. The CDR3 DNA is TGCGCCAGCAGCCAACTCAACACAGATACGCAGTATTTT. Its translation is CASSQLNTDTQYF.

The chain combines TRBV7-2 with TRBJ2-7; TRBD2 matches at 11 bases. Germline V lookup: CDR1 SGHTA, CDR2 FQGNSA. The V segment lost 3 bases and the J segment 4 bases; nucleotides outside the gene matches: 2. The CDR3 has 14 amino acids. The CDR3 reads CASSFPSGRYEQYF. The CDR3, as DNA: TGTGCCAGCAGCTTTCCTAGCGGGAGGTACGAGCAGTACTTC. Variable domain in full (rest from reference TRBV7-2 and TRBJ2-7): GAGVSQSPSNKVTEKGKDVELRCDPISGHTALYWYRQSLGQGLEFLIYFQGNSAPDKSGLPSDRFSAERTGGSVSTLTIQRTQQEDSAVYLCASSFPSGRYEQYFGPGTRLTVT.

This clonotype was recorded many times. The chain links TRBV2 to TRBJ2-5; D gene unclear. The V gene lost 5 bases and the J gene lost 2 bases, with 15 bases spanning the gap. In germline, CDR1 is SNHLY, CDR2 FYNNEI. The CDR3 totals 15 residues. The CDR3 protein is CASSRRSGVQETQYF. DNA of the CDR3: TGTGCCAGCAGTCGGAGATCTGGGGTTCAAGAGACCCAGTACTTC.